Below are 10 T cell receptor beta chains sequenced from a single sample in a study of cytomegalovirus exposure and HLA in healthy donors. Both 60 Vbeta primers and 13 Jbeta primers went into the PCR. Some clones are missing from TCRdb's copy, which holds only in-frame ones; the method was immunoSEQ multiplex PCR. The table has 120,000 or so clones, approximately 79% seen once; the top ten hold about 16%. The sample consisted of PBMCs. Receptors originate from a man aged 50 or older in good health and CMV-seropositive.

The V call is TRBV5-1, the J call TRBJ2-3; D remains ambiguous. Germline V gene lookup returns CDR1 SGHRS and CDR2 YFSETQ. The CDR3 is 15 residues long. V was trimmed by 1 base and J by 4 bases, leaving 13 bases between them. CDR3 in amino acids: CASSLSGSVADTQYF. DNA for the CDR3: TGCGCCAGCAGCTTGTCGGGTTCGGTAGCAGATACGCAGTATTTT.

This clone has a single count. This chain links TRBV27 with TRBJ2-3; D is possibly TRBD2 (6 bases). This CDR3 is 13 amino acids long. Trimming cost V 6 bases and J 11 bases, with 18 bases left between them. CDR1 and CDR2 from the germline V gene are MNHEY and SMNVEV (reference sequence). The CDR3 DNA reads as TGTGCCAGCAGCAGTTCTACGGGGGAAAAGCAGTATTTT. Amino acid sequence: CASSSSTGEKQYF.

This clone was observed once. V is TRBV29-1 and J is TRBJ1-1, with D maybe TRBD1 (5 bases). CDR3 length: 12 amino acids. Per the germline V gene, CDR1 is SQVTM and CDR2 is ANQGSEA. The CDR3 nucleotides are TGCAGAACCGAGACAGCGCTCACTGAAGCTTTCTTT. It codes for CRTETALTEAFF.

V and J are TRBV27 and TRBJ1-1; D perhaps matches TRBD1 (5 bases). V lost 6 bases and J 6 bases, leaving 8 bases between the germline ends. Germline V gene lookup returns CDR1 MNHEY and CDR2 SMNVEV (reference sequence). This CDR3 has 11 amino acids. This chain's CDR3 is CASSQGAEAFF. The CDR3 DNA sequence: TGTGCCAGCAGCCAGGGTGCTGAAGCTTTCTTT.

The chain combines TRBV19 with TRBJ1-1; D ambiguous. CDR3 length: 13 residues. CDR1 is LNHDA and CDR2 is SQIVND in the germline V gene (reference sequence). The ends were cut back, 6 bases at V and 1 base at J, with 9 bases in the middle. The CDR3 region has the DNA TGTGCCAGTAGCTTAACGAGGAACACTGAAGCTTTCTTT. Protein sequence: CASSLTRNTEAFF. Full variable domain (outside the CDR3, taken from reference TRBV19 and TRBJ1-1): DGGITQSPKYLFRKEGQNVTLSCEQNLNHDAMYWYRQDPGQGLRLIYYSQIVNDFQKGDIAEGYSVSREKKESFPLTVTSAQKNPTAFYLCASSLTRNTEAFFGQGTRLTVV.

This chain uses TRBV5-4 with TRBJ1-1, with D uncertain. The V gene's germline CDR1 is SGHNT and CDR2 YYREEE (reference sequence). This CDR3 region has 13 residues. V was shortened by 2 bases and J by 3 bases, with 8 bases between the two germline ends. The DNA of the CDR3 is TGTGCCAGCAGCTTTGAGGGCTACACTGAAGCTTTCTTT. It is translated as CASSFEGYTEAFF.

CDR3 bases: TGTGCCAGCAGTGATCAACACCTTAGCAATCAGCCCCAGCATTTT. This sequence encodes CASSDQHLSNQPQHF. V gene TRBV2 combines with J gene TRBJ1-5; no firm D call. The V gene's germline CDR1 is SNHLY and CDR2 FYNNEI. Trimming cost V 3 bases and J 0 bases, with 9 bases left between them. The CDR3 runs 15 residues.

The CDR3 coding sequence is TGTGCCAGCAGCGCTGAGACAATCACTGAAGCTTTCTTT. Encoded protein: CASSAETITEAFF. This chain connects TRBV11-2 to TRBJ1-1; D is unresolved. This CDR3 is 13 amino acids long. CDR1 SGHAT and CDR2 FQNNGV come from the germline V gene. V lost 5 bases and J 4 bases, leaving 11 bases between the germline ends.

The chain carries TRBV5-4 and TRBJ1-3; 7 nucleotides align to TRBD1. Germline CDR1 reads SGHNT; CDR2 reads YYREEE (reference sequence). V lost 0 bases to trimming and J lost 3 bases; unmatched junction nucleotides: 3. This CDR3 region has 15 residues. Written as DNA, the CDR3 is TGTGCCAGCAGCTTGGACAGGGGCAGTGGAAACACCATATATTTT. The encoded protein is CASSLDRGSGNTIYF. Using reference TRBV5-4 and TRBJ1-3 for the parts outside the CDR3, the full variable domain is ETGVTQSPTHLIKTRGQQVTLRCSSQSGHNTVSWYQQALGQGPQFIFQYYREEENGRGNFPPRFSGLQFPNYSSELNVNALELDDSALYLCASSLDRGSGNTIYFGEGSWLTVV.

The V gene is TRBV6-5, the J gene TRBJ1-1; D may be TRBD1 (6 bases). The CDR3 runs to 14 residues. Deletions cut 7 bases from V and 10 bases from J, with 22 bases between. Per germline, CDR1 MNHEY and CDR2 SVGAGI. Written as DNA, the CDR3 is TGTGCCAGCATCGACCTTCGGGGGGCCTTCAGAGCTTTCTTT. Translation: CASIDLRGAFRAFF.